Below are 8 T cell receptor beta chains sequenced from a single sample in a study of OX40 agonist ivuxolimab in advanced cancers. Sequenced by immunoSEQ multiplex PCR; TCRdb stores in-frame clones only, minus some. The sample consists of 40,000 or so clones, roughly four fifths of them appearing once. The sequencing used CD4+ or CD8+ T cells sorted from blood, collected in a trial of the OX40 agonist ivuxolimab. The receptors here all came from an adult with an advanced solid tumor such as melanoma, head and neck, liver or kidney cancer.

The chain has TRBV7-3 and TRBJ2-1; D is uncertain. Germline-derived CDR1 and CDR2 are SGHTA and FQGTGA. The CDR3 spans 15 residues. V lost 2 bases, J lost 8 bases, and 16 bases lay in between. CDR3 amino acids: CASSLGQINLDEQFF. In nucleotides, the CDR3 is TGTGCCAGCAGCTTAGGGCAGATCAACCTAGATGAGCAGTTCTTC.

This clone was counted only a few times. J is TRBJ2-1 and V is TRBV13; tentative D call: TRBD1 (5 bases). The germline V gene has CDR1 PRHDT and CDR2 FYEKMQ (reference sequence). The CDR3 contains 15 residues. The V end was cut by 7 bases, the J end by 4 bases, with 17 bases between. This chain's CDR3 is CASILTSGPYNEQFF. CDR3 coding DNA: TGTGCCAGCATCCTGACGTCAGGGCCTTACAATGAGCAGTTCTTC.

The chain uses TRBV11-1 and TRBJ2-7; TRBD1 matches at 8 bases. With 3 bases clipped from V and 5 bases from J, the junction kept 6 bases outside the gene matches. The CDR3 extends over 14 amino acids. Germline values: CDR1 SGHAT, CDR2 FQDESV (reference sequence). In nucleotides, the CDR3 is TGTGCCAGCAGCTTCGGCAGGGGGCCAAACGAGCAGTACTTC. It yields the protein CASSFGRGPNEQYF.

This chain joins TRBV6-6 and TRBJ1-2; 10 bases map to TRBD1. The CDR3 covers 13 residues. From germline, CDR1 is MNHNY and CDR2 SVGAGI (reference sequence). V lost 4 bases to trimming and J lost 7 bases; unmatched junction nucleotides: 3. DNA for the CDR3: TGTGCCAGCAGTTGGGGACAGGGGTCTGGCTACACCTTC. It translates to CASSWGQGSGYTF.

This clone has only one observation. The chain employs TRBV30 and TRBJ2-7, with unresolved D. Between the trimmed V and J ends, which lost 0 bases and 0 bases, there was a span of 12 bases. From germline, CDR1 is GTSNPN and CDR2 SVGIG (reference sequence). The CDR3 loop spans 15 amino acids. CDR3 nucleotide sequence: TGTGCCTGGAGTGTTTCCAGGCTGAGCTCCTACGAGCAGTACTTC. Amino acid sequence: CAWSVSRLSSYEQYF.

In DNA form, the CDR3 reads TGTGCCAGCAGTCGAGGGGGCGGGTTTGACGAGCAGTACTTC. Its protein product is CASSRGGGFDEQYF. This sequence joins TRBV28 and TRBJ2-7; 7 nucleotides align to TRBD1. There are 14 residues in the CDR3. V trimming: 5 bases; J trimming: 5 bases; junction bases outside the gene matches: 9. CDR1 and CDR2 (germline): MDHEN, SYDVKM.

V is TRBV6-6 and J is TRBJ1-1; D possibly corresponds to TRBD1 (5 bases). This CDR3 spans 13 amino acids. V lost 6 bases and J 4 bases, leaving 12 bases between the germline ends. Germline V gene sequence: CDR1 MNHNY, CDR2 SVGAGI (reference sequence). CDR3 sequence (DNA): TGTGCCAGCAGCACGGGGGGAGGCACTGAAGCTTTCTTT. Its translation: CASSTGGGTEAFF.

CDR3 amino acids: CASRKRTGKNYEQYF. The CDR3 DNA is TGTGCCAGCAGAAAGAGGACAGGGAAGAACTACGAGCAGTACTTC. The chain links TRBV21-1 to TRBJ2-7; the table's D call of TRBD1 was not tested on the DNA. TRBV21-1 is an annotated pseudogene. CDR3 length: 15 residues.